This T cell receptor (beta chain) was captured by sequencing in a study of cytomegalovirus exposure and HLA in healthy donors. Findings and limits, study-wide: A later look showed TCR association rates differing by HLA locus, highest for DRB1 and lowest for HLA-C.

Details on this clone: Its target is unknown.

Amplification used 60 Vbeta primers and 13 Jbeta primers. Data came from immunoSEQ multiplex PCR; TCRdb stores just in-frame clones and leaves some out. Among 130,000 or so clones listed, approximately 79% were seen once. CDR1 SGHTA and CDR2 FQGNSA come from the germline V gene. The V and J ends lost 5 bases and 9 bases, in that order; junction bases with no gene match: 9. The CDR3 length is 14 residues. The sequenced sample consisted of PBMCs. The source of this sequence is a male donor in good health and CMV-seronegative. V and J are TRBV7-2 and TRBJ1-5, with 8 bases that match TRBD1. CDR3 sequence: CASSPGRGQRPQHF. CDR3 DNA sequence: TGTGCCAGCAGCCCAGGCAGGGGGCAGAGGCCCCAGCATTTT.